Presented here are 17 T cell receptor beta chains from one specimen sequenced in a study of blood T cell repertoires in COVID-19. Clones were sequenced by immunoSEQ multiplex PCR, and TCRdb holds only the in-frame ones, with some missing. Here the sample spans some 200,000 clones, around 87% being singletons. The sequenced sample consisted of peripheral blood. Source of these receptors: a man aged 35 to 55 with active or convalescent COVID-19.

This clone was detected only once. The gene calls are TRBV11-2 and TRBJ1-4; D is uncertain. Between the trimmed V and J ends, which lost 0 bases and 13 bases, there was a span of 15 bases. The CDR3 spans 14 residues. The germline gives CDR1 SGHAT, CDR2 FQNNGV. Here the CDR3 DNA reads TGTGCCAGCAGCTTAGACTTTGCGGGAACGACACTGTTTTTT. This codes for CASSLDFAGTTLFF.

The rearrangement joins TRBV5-5 to TRBJ1-4, with TRBD1 as a possible D gene (5 bases). CDR3 length equals 14 residues. Trimming removed 1 base from V and 11 bases from J, with 15 bases in between. Looked up from germline, CDR1 is SGHKS and CDR2 is YYEKEE (reference sequence). The CDR3 nucleotides read TGTGCCAGCAGCTTGTCAGGGTCAGAACTCAAACTGTTTTTT. Translating gives CASSLSGSELKLFF. The entire variable domain, with the rest obtained from reference TRBV5-5 and TRBJ1-4, is as follows: DAGVTQSPTHLIKTRGQQVTLRCSPISGHKSVSWYQQVLGQGPQFIFQYYEKEERGRGNFPDRFSARQFPNYSSELNVNALLLGDSALYLCASSLSGSELKLFFGSGTQLSVL.

The chain has TRBV28 and TRBJ1-3, with D possibly TRBD1 on 5 matching bases. The length of the CDR3 is 15 residues. Germline CDR1 and CDR2: MDHEN and SYDVKM. The V and J ends lost 3 bases and 2 bases respectively, with 11 bases between them. The CDR3 loop is CASSFGGEAGNTIYF. The CDR3 DNA is TGTGCCAGCAGTTTTGGGGGGGAGGCTGGAAACACCATATATTTT.

The J gene is TRBJ1-1, the V gene TRBV5-5, with TRBD1 as a possible D gene (6 bases). This CDR3 has 13 residues. V was cut by 4 bases and J by 6 bases, with 13 bases left in between. Germline CDR1 and CDR2: SGHKS and YYEKEE (reference sequence). The CDR3 loop is CASSPGGAAEAFF. CDR3 DNA sequence: TGTGCCAGCAGCCCTGGGGGGGCGGCTGAAGCTTTCTTT.

The genes are TRBV7-9 and TRBJ1-1; D is uncertain. The germline CDR1 and CDR2 sequences are SEHNR and FQNEAQ (reference sequence). The CDR3 has 13 amino acids. The ends were cut back, 1 base at V and 6 bases at J, with 9 bases in the middle. The CDR3 nucleotides are TGTGCCAGCAGCTTAGGCTACGGGGCTGAAGCTTTCTTT. Translating gives CASSLGYGAEAFF. Together with reference TRBV7-9 and TRBJ1-1, the CDR3 gives the full variable domain: DTGVSQNPRHKITKRGQNVTFRCDPISEHNRLYWYRQTLGQGPEFLTYFQNEAQLEKSRLLSDRFSAERPKGSFSTLEIQRTEQGDSAMYLCASSLGYGAEAFFGQGTRLTVV.

The chain couples TRBV18 to TRBJ2-5, with D possibly matching TRBD1 (6 bases). Trimming cost V 1 base and J 4 bases, with 10 bases left between them. This CDR3 is 14 amino acids long. The germline CDR1 and CDR2 sequences are KGHSH and LQKENI. CDR3 bases: TGTGCCAGCTCACCACTGACAGGACGAGAGACCCAGTACTTC. This encodes CASSPLTGRETQYF.

DNA of the CDR3: TGTGCCAGCAGCTTAGGGGGCAGGGTAGAAGAGACCCAGTACTTC. It codes for CASSLGGRVEETQYF. This chain connects TRBV7-9 to TRBJ2-5, with D perhaps TRBD1 (5 bases). Germline V gene lookup returns CDR1 SEHNR and CDR2 FQNEAQ (reference sequence). The length of the CDR3 is 15 residues. V was clipped by 1 base and J by 3 bases, with 12 bases between them.

This chain connects TRBV3-1 (or the pseudogene TRBV3-2) to TRBJ1-1, with D unresolved. CDR1 is LGHDT and CDR2 is YNNKEL in the germline V gene (reference sequence). Trimming took off 1 base at V and 8 bases at J, with 14 bases between the two ends. The CDR3 loop spans 14 amino acids. CDR3 in amino acids: CASSQGVSGGEAFF. DNA for the CDR3: TGTGCCAGCAGCCAAGGGGTTTCTGGCGGCGAAGCTTTCTTT.

This clone occurred a few times. The V gene is TRBV24-1, the J gene TRBJ1-4, with 8 bases that match TRBD1. The V gene end was trimmed by 2 bases and the J gene end by 7 bases; junction bases not matched to a gene: 11. Germline values: CDR1 KGHDR, CDR2 SFDVKD. The CDR3 totals 17 residues. The DNA for the CDR3 is TGTGCCACCAGTGATTCTACCCCGGGACAGGAGGGTGAAAAACTGTTTTTT. This encodes CATSDSTPGQEGEKLFF.

This chain links TRBV27 with TRBJ2-5, with 7 bases fitting TRBD2. V was pared by 6 bases and J by 2 bases, with 6 bases of the junction left unmatched. Per the germline V gene, CDR1 is MNHEY and CDR2 is SMNVEV (reference sequence). This CDR3 is built from 14 residues. CDR3 nucleotides: TGTGCCAGCAGCCGAGGGACTACTCAAGAGACCCAGTACTTC. This sequence encodes CASSRGTTQETQYF.

Comment on this clone: Additional DNA sequences in this sample encode the identical CDR3. This chain connects TRBV12-3 or TRBV12-4 to TRBJ2-7; D is ambiguous. V was trimmed by 4 bases and J by 1 base, leaving 2 bases between them. This CDR3 is built from 11 residues. The CDR3 coding sequence is TGTGCCAGCAGTTCATCCTACGAGCAGTACTTC. Translated: CASSSSYEQYF.

The count of this clone is one. This chain uses TRBV2 with TRBJ1-1; TRBD1 aligns across 9 bases. After removal of 5 bases from V and 6 bases from J, the junction contained 16 bases not matched to a gene. The CDR3 is made up of 17 amino acids. Germline CDR1 reads SNHLY; CDR2 reads FYNNEI. In nucleotides, the CDR3 is TGTGCCAGCAGTCTAAGCACAGGGGGCCGGGGAGGGGCTGAAGCTTTCTTT. It codes for CASSLSTGGRGGAEAFF.

The CDR3 nucleotides read TGTGCCAGCGTTGACAGAATCAATCAGCCCCAGCATTTT. Amino acid sequence: CASVDRINQPQHF. The chain recombines TRBV19 with TRBJ1-5; possibly TRBD1 for D (5 bases). The germline V gene encodes CDR1 LNHDA and CDR2 SQIVND (reference sequence). Trimming cost V 9 bases and J 3 bases, with 12 bases left between them. This CDR3 has 13 amino acids. Complete variable domain (other parts from reference TRBV19 and TRBJ1-5): DGGITQSPKYLFRKEGQNVTLSCEQNLNHDAMYWYRQDPGQGLRLIYYSQIVNDFQKGDIAEGYSVSREKKESFPLTVTSAQKNPTAFYLCASVDRINQPQHFGDGTRLSIL.

A word on this clone: Distinct nucleotide sequences in the sample also encode this CDR3. The V gene is TRBV28, the J gene TRBJ1-2, with D possibly TRBD1 on 5 matching bases. The CDR3 is 12 amino acids. Germline values: CDR1 MDHEN, CDR2 SYDVKM. Trimming took 4 bases from V and 7 from J, leaving 10 bases between them. CDR3 coding DNA: TGTGCCAGCAGTTCGGGGGGTCTTGGCTACACCTTC. Its translation: CASSSGGLGYTF.

The chain links TRBV12-5 to TRBJ2-2, with 12 bases aligning to TRBD2. With V trimmed by 4 bases and J by 0 bases, 3 bases remained unmatched. From germline, CDR1 is LGHNT and CDR2 FRNRAP. The length of the CDR3 is 17 residues. In nucleotides, the CDR3 is TGTGCTAGTGGTTCCTGGACTAGCGGGGCGAACACCGGGGAGCTGTTTTTT. As protein: CASGSWTSGANTGELFF.

In DNA, the CDR3 is TGTGCCAGCAGCTATCGACAGGGAGGTAGGGACGAGCAGTACTTC. Translation: CASSYRQGGRDEQYF. V and J are TRBV7-2 and TRBJ2-7; D perhaps matches TRBD1 (7 bases). The CDR3 has 15 residues. Deletions cut 4 bases from V and 5 bases from J, with 18 bases between. Germline V gene lookup returns CDR1 SGHTA and CDR2 FQGNSA.

The chain carries TRBV7-8 and TRBJ1-2, with 7 bases that match TRBD1. The CDR3 covers 16 residues. With V trimmed by 5 bases and J by 0 bases, 9 bases remained unmatched. Germline lookup yields CDR1 SGHVS and CDR2 FQNEAQ. CDR3 bases: TGTGCCAGCAGCCTTAACCGACAGGGTACTAACTATGGCTACACCTTC. Translated, it gives CASSLNRQGTNYGYTF.